The 6 T cell receptor beta chains presented below share a single source sample, sequenced in a study of pediatric ulcerative colitis. The rectum was sampled with one to two pinch biopsies at colonoscopy. The data were produced by immunoSEQ multiplex PCR, yet TCRdb's version contains in-frame clones alone and is incomplete. The sample lists around 40,000 clones; roughly 71% were seen once. The specimen sequenced was gut tissue. The receptor source for this set is a boy younger than 18 with severe ulcerative colitis.

The rearrangement uses TRBV9 and TRBJ2-6; D possibly corresponds to TRBD2 (6 bases). V lost 4 bases and J 3 bases, leaving 20 bases between the germline ends. Germline CDR1 and CDR2: SGDLS and YYNGEE. The CDR3 has 18 amino acids. CDR3 DNA: TGTGCCAGCAGCTACTCAGTGGGGGGTCCCGGTGGGGCCAACGTCCTGACTTTC. Protein: CASSYSVGGPGGANVLTF.

This chain joins TRBV25-1 and TRBJ1-1; D gene unclear. Germline CDR1 reads MGHDK; CDR2 reads SYGVNS. V was shortened by 3 bases and J by 1 base, with 6 bases between the two germline ends. The CDR3 totals 13 residues. Here the CDR3 DNA reads TGTGCCAGCAGTGAGTATCGGAACACTGAAGCTTTCTTT. Its translation is CASSEYRNTEAFF.

V and J are TRBV6-1 and TRBJ1-4; no definite D call. This CDR3 contains 16 residues. With 1 base removed from V and 6 bases from J, the gap between germline ends came to 15 bases. Per the germline V gene, CDR1 is MNHNS and CDR2 is SASEGT. The CDR3 region has the DNA TGTGCCAGCAGTGAAGGAGGAAGTGAGGGATATGAAAAACTGTTTTTT. Translated, it gives CASSEGGSEGYEKLFF.

The V call is TRBV4-2, the J call TRBJ2-3; TRBD1 aligns across 7 bases. Unmatched junction bases numbered 5, after V lost 4 bases and J lost 1 base. The CDR3 length is 15 residues. The germline gives CDR1 LGHNA, CDR2 YNFKEQ. The chain's CDR3 is CASSLTGAGTDTQYF. For the CDR3, the DNA is TGTGCCAGCAGCCTTACAGGGGCTGGCACAGATACGCAGTATTTT.

The chain couples TRBV11-2 to TRBJ2-7; 7 positions agree with TRBD1. This CDR3 is built from 14 residues. Germline CDR1 reads SGHAT; CDR2 reads FQNNGV. V trimming: 5 bases; J trimming: 5 bases; junction bases outside the gene matches: 9. CDR3 coding DNA: TGTGCCAGCAGCCACCGCCGCGACAGGGACGAGCAGTACTTC. Its protein is CASSHRRDRDEQYF.

V is TRBV18 and J is TRBJ2-6; the D call may be TRBD1 or TRBD2 (5 bases each). From germline, CDR1 is KGHSH and CDR2 LQKENI. V shed 2 bases and J shed 3 bases, with 11 bases lying between them. The CDR3 sequence is 16 residues long. DNA for the CDR3: TGTGCCAGCTCACCATCACTAGGGGTTGGGGCCAACGTCCTGACTTTC. Translation gives CASSPSLGVGANVLTF.